These 22 T cell receptor beta chains came from one sample sequenced in a study of regulatory T cells in long-lasting Graves disease. Time point: newly diagnosed GD, antithyroid drugs for less than 3 months. RNA isolated from PBMCs was used to make the TCR library. Construction of the TCR beta libraries employed iRepertoire HTBI primers in conjunction with Arm-PCR of CDR3 regions. TCRdb reprocessed the multiplex PCR reads with MiXCR, giving one entry per CDR3 protein. Seen here are some 250,000 distinct CDR3 sequences, around 19% observed once, and the top ten hold 11% to 15%. The same data also went into a second study, on T cells in Graves' hyperthyroidism and ophthalmopathy.

Sequencing used peripheral blood mononuclear cells (PBMCs), obtained at new diagnosis, from a patient treated with antithyroid drugs. The receptors were sampled from a young woman with Graves disease.

This clonotype was seen at least ten times. The chain has TRBV7-2 and TRBJ2-1; 8 nucleotides line up with TRBD2. V lost 4 bases to trimming and J lost 8 bases; unmatched junction nucleotides: 4. CDR1 and CDR2 (germline): SGHTA, FQGNSA. The CDR3 sequence is 13 residues long. The CDR3 is CASSSASGYEQFF. The CDR3 DNA reads TGTGCCAGCAGCTCAGCTAGCGGGTATGAGCAGTTCTTC.

The chain carries TRBV2 and TRBJ2-6, with 11 bases lining up with TRBD1. Germline V gene sequence: CDR1 SNHLY, CDR2 FYNNEI. V shed 11 bases and J 4 bases; nucleotides not matched to a gene: 13. The CDR3 runs 17 residues. This CDR3 reads CAGGGDRGNSGANVLTF. The CDR3 nucleotides are TGTGCCGGCGGGGGGGACAGGGGGAACTCCGGGGCCAACGTCCTGACTTTC.

The table lists this clonotype with many counts. J is TRBJ2-7 and V is TRBV28, with D unresolved. Germline assignment: CDR1 MDHEN and CDR2 SYDVKM. This CDR3 contains 14 residues. V lost 5 bases to trimming and J lost 6 bases, with 17 bases between them. CDR3 DNA: TGTGCCAGCAGTCCCGGACCGCCAGTAGGCGAGCAGTACTTC. Its translation is CASSPGPPVGEQYF.

This clonotype showed up many times. Relative to the germline gene, one junction end is altered; a read error may explain this. This chain joins TRBV12-3 or TRBV12-4 and TRBJ1-1; 8 nucleotides align to TRBD1. The CDR3 has 18 residues. The DNA for the CDR3 is TGTGCCAGCAGATTAGGGACAGGCTTTTTCGGGAGGTACACTGAAGCTTTCTTT. Encoded protein: CASRLGTGFFGRYTEAFF.

This clonotype was recorded many times. V gene TRBV3-1 combines with J gene TRBJ1-5; TRBD1 is a possible D gene (6 bases). Germline CDR1 is LGHDT and CDR2 is YNNKEL (reference sequence). V was cut by 4 bases and J by 4 bases, with 11 bases left in between. CDR3 length: 14 amino acids. CDR3 DNA: TGTGCCAGCAGCCGCGGACAGATTAATCAGCCCCAGCATTTT. This translates into CASSRGQINQPQHF.

This clonotype came up many times. V gene TRBV12-3 or TRBV12-4 combines with J gene TRBJ1-5, with TRBD1 identical over 9 bases. Germline trimming cut 2 bases from V and 7 bases from J; bases unmatched to any gene: 6. This CDR3 is 15 amino acids long. The CDR3 sequence: CASSLKQGARQPQHF. The CDR3 DNA reads as TGTGCCAGCAGTTTAAAACAGGGGGCAAGGCAGCCCCAGCATTTT.

The table lists this clonotype with a few counts. CDR3: CASSSGQGNTGELFF. CDR3 nucleotides: TGTGCCAGCAGCTCCGGACAGGGTAACACCGGGGAGCTGTTTTTT. The chain recombines TRBV11-3 with TRBJ2-2; TRBD1 aligns across 8 bases. Germline loops: CDR1 SGHNT, CDR2 YENEEA. This CDR3 has 15 amino acids. Trimming cost V 4 bases and J 2 bases; bases outside gene matches: 3.

This clonotype was detected ten times or more. J is TRBJ1-1 and V is TRBV6-1, with D perhaps TRBD1 (6 bases). This CDR3 has 16 residues. V was trimmed by 1 base and J by 1 base, leaving 13 bases between them. The germline V gene has CDR1 MNHNS and CDR2 SASEGT. The DNA for the CDR3 is TGTGCCAGCAGTGAAGTCCCGGGACACCCGAACACTGAAGCTTTCTTT. Its protein product is CASSEVPGHPNTEAFF.

V is TRBV12-3 or TRBV12-4 and J is TRBJ1-1; possible D gene TRBD1, 6 bases. V lost 1 base, J lost 0 bases, and 9 bases lay in between. This CDR3 is 15 amino acids long. The CDR3: CASSLEGTLNTEAFF. The CDR3, as DNA: TGTGCCAGCAGTTTAGAAGGGACACTGAACACTGAAGCTTTCTTT.

This clonotype was found many times. The chain has TRBV3-1 and TRBJ1-1; unclear D gene. Germline V CDR1 and CDR2: LGHDT, YNNKEL (reference sequence). The V and J ends lost 4 bases and 3 bases respectively, with 9 bases between them. CDR3 size: 13 residues. The CDR3 DNA is TGTGCCAGCAGCCCCGTGCGGGACACTGAAGCTTTCTTT. It specifies CASSPVRDTEAFF.

There are many counts of this clonotype. The V gene is TRBV2, the J gene TRBJ2-5; D possibly uses TRBD1 or TRBD2 (5 bases each). The CDR3 runs 13 residues. CDR1 and CDR2 from the germline V gene are SNHLY and FYNNEI. The ends were cut back, 5 bases at V and 4 bases at J, with 11 bases in the middle. The CDR3 DNA sequence: TGTGCCAGCAGTACGGGGCTTAGAGAGACCCAGTACTTC. Amino acids: CASSTGLRETQYF.

This clonotype was counted at least ten times. The chain has TRBV29-1 and TRBJ2-3; D is possibly TRBD1 or TRBD2 (7 bases each). Germline V lookup: CDR1 SQVTM, CDR2 ANQGSEA. V lost 2 bases to trimming and J lost 4 bases, with 13 bases between them. The CDR3 covers 14 residues. The DNA for the CDR3 is TGCAGCGTTGAACGGCAGGGGGGGGCAGATACGCAGTATTTT. Residues: CSVERQGGADTQYF.

The chain links TRBV7-8 to TRBJ2-2; D is possibly TRBD2 (5 bases). Germline CDR1 SGHVS, CDR2 FQNEAQ. V lost 3 bases to trimming and J lost 4 bases, with 12 bases between them. The CDR3 covers 15 residues. DNA for the CDR3: TGTGCCAGCAGCTTCACGCTGGACTCCACCGGGGAGCTGTTTTTT. The encoded protein is CASSFTLDSTGELFF. Supplemented by reference TRBV7-8 and TRBJ2-2, the full variable domain reads GAGVSQSPRYKVAKRGQDVALRCDPISGHVSLFWYQQALGQGPEFLTYFQNEAQLDKSGLPSDRFFAERPEGSVSTLKIQRTQQEDSAVYLCASSFTLDSTGELFFGEGSRLTVL.

There are many counts of this clonotype. The rearrangement uses TRBV5-1 and TRBJ1-2, with D possibly matching TRBD1 (5 bases). The germline V gene has CDR1 SGHRS and CDR2 YFSETQ. V was cut by 0 bases and J by 5 bases, with 14 bases left in between. This CDR3 is 15 amino acids long. The CDR3 region has the DNA TGCGCCAGCAGCTTGGCCTCCGGAGGGGAGTATGGCTACACCTTC. Residues: CASSLASGGEYGYTF.

This clonotype was seen repeatedly, ten times or more. The rearrangement links TRBV12-5 to TRBJ1-4; the D gene is possibly TRBD1 (6 bases). CDR1 is LGHNT, CDR2 FRNRAP, per germline. The CDR3 sequence is 15 residues long. Trimming pared 4 bases from V and 1 base from J, leaving 10 bases between. CDR3 DNA sequence: TGTGCTAGTGGTTGGACAGTCGAAACTAATGAAAAACTGTTTTTT. Protein product: CASGWTVETNEKLFF.

As regards this clonotype: One end of the junction fails to match germline, which may point to a read error. V usage is TRBV2 and J usage is TRBJ2-1; 14 bases align to TRBD2. The CDR3 is 17 residues long. Germline assignment: CDR1 SNHLY and CDR2 FYNNEI. CDR3 sequence (DNA): TGCGCCAGCAGCCAAACCGGGACTAGCGGGAGTCGCAATGAGCAGTTCTTC. Translation gives CASSQTGTSGSRNEQFF.

Notes on this clonotype: This sequence is one base from a far larger clone and is likely a read error. This chain connects TRBV7-2 to TRBJ2-5, with a possible D match to TRBD1 (6 bases). Per germline, CDR1 SGHTA and CDR2 FQGNSA. The germline V and J ends were trimmed by 5 bases and 11 bases, with 24 bases remaining between them. The CDR3 is 15 residues long. DNA for the CDR3: TGTGCCAGCAGCCTAACCGGGACACCTTACAATGAGCAGTACTTC. It yields the protein CASSLTGTPYNEQYF.

With regard to this clonotype: With a much larger clone just one base away, this may be a read error. No conserved phenylalanine or tryptophan is present at the end of the CDR3, so a read error is the likely explanation. The V call is TRBV19, the J call TRBJ2-3, with a tentative D call TRBD1 (5 bases). The J call may be faulty, since TRBJ1-1 better matches the DNA end. This CDR3 contains 11 residues. CDR1 LNHDA and CDR2 SQIVND come from the germline V gene (reference sequence). The CDR3 here is CASTGDTEAFL. The CDR3 DNA is TGTGCCAGTACGGGGGACACTGAAGCTTTCCTT.

This clonotype occurred a few times. V is TRBV19 and J is TRBJ2-1; TRBD2 aligns across 13 bases. V lost 5 bases and J lost 6; bases outside the gene matches: 4. This CDR3 has 15 amino acids. CDR1 is LNHDA, CDR2 SQIVND, per germline (reference sequence). The CDR3 DNA is TGTGCCAGTAGTCGAGGACTAGCGGGGGCCAATGAGCAGTTCTTC. Amino acids: CASSRGLAGANEQFF.

The chain links TRBV7-9 to TRBJ1-2; 9 bases line up with TRBD1. V dropped 3 bases and J dropped 4; count of bases not matched to a gene: 6. Looked up from germline, CDR1 is SEHNR and CDR2 is FQNEAQ (reference sequence). The CDR3 has 15 amino acids. Here the CDR3 DNA reads TGTGCCAGCAGCTTGTGGGACAGGGAGGCCTATGGCTACACCTTC. Protein sequence: CASSLWDREAYGYTF. Filled out from reference TRBV7-9 and TRBJ1-2, the complete variable domain reads DTGVSQNPRHKITKRGQNVTFRCDPISEHNRLYWYRQTLGQGPEFLTYFQNEAQLEKSRLLSDRFSAERPKGSFSTLEIQRTEQGDSAMYLCASSLWDREAYGYTFGSGTRLTVV.

This clonotype was counted many times. The rearrangement links TRBV20-1 to TRBJ2-3; no clear D gene. Germline loops: CDR1 DFQATT, CDR2 SNEGSKA (reference sequence). Trimming took off 3 bases at V and 0 bases at J, with 7 bases between the two ends. This CDR3 has 13 amino acids. CDR3 in DNA: TGCAGTGCTAGTTTTTACAGCACAGATACGCAGTATTTT. Translation gives CSASFYSTDTQYF.

This clonotype was seen at least ten times. The J gene is TRBJ1-3, the V gene TRBV20-1; tentatively, D is TRBD1 (6 bases). The CDR3 is 16 amino acids. With 6 bases removed from V and 2 bases from J, the gap between germline ends came to 20 bases. The V gene's germline CDR1 is DFQATT and CDR2 SNEGSKA (reference sequence). In DNA form, the CDR3 reads TGCAGTGCCGCCCCAGTTGGGGGGCTTACTGGAAACACCATATATTTT. Its protein product is CSAAPVGGLTGNTIYF.